A single sample is the source of the 25 T cell receptor beta chains below, sequenced in a study of T cell repertoires in ileal Crohn's disease. This table comes from immunoSEQ multiplex PCR, and its TCRdb copy is limited to in-frame clones, with some not included. Among more than 8,500 clones listed, 78% were seen once. Time point reported: neoterminal ileum biopsy at postoperative endoscopy, about 6 months after surgery. The sequenced material came from ileal tissue. These receptors were collected from an adult with Crohn's disease.

This clone was counted a single time. The rearrangement links TRBV5-7 to TRBJ2-7, with 8 bases fitting TRBD1. TRBV5-7 is an ORF, and what it does is uncertain. V trimming: 0 bases; J trimming: 5 bases; junction bases outside the gene matches: 10. CDR3 size: 16 residues. The CDR3 here is CASSLARTGCPNEQYF. CDR3 nucleotide sequence: TGTGCCAGCAGCTTGGCCAGGACAGGGTGCCCCAACGAGCAGTACTTC.

The table lists this clone with a few counts. The J gene is TRBJ1-2, the V gene TRBV7-9; 8 bases are a match to TRBD1. The germline V gene encodes CDR1 SEHNR and CDR2 FQNEAQ (reference sequence). V lost 1 base and J lost 6; bases outside the gene matches: 4. This CDR3 has 14 residues. CDR3 sequence: CASSLGGTGDGYTF. CDR3 bases: TGTGCCAGCAGCTTAGGGGGGACAGGCGATGGCTACACCTTC.

The chain uses TRBV7-2 and TRBJ2-7, with 7 bases matching TRBD1. There are 14 residues in the CDR3. Germline V gives CDR1 SGHTA, CDR2 FQGNSA. The junction had 3 bases not matched to a gene; V was cut back by 2 bases and J by 2 bases. The CDR3 DNA sequence: TGTGCCAGCAGCTTAACAGGGGTAACCTACGAGCAGTACTTC. Residues: CASSLTGVTYEQYF.

This sequence joins TRBV7-2 and TRBJ2-1, with 10 bases that match TRBD2. Unmatched junction bases numbered 13, after V lost 2 bases and J lost 9 bases. The CDR3 contains 17 residues. Germline V gives CDR1 SGHTA, CDR2 FQGNSA. CDR3 sequence reads: CASSLLAGVSQEAEQFF. Here the CDR3 DNA reads TGTGCCAGCAGCTTACTAGCGGGGGTCTCCCAGGAAGCTGAGCAGTTCTTC.

This chain connects TRBV2 to TRBJ2-7, with D unresolved. Trimming shortened V by 0 bases and J by 2 bases, and 8 bases separated the two germline ends. The germline V gene encodes CDR1 SNHLY and CDR2 FYNNEI. This CDR3 comprises 14 residues. CDR3 protein: CASSEALETYEQYF. The CDR3 coding sequence is TGTGCCAGCAGTGAAGCGCTCGAGACCTACGAGCAGTACTTC.

This clone was counted a few times. This chain connects TRBV5-1 to TRBJ1-4, with TRBD1 identical over 11 bases. The germline CDR1 and CDR2 sequences are SGHRS and YFSETQ. The CDR3 spans 16 residues. Trimming at V came to 2 bases and at J to 7 bases, leaving 7 bases not matched to a gene. The CDR3 sequence: CASSLTGQGAREKLFF. CDR3 in DNA: TGCGCCAGCAGCTTAACAGGACAGGGGGCACGTGAAAAACTGTTTTTT.

V is TRBV2 and J is TRBJ2-5; 10 bases agree with TRBD2. The CDR3 has 14 residues. The ends lost 7 bases at V and 5 bases at J; junction bases unmatched: 7. Germline V gene lookup returns CDR1 SNHLY and CDR2 FYNNEI. The CDR3 is CASKASGGAETQYF. CDR3 nucleotides: TGTGCCAGCAAGGCTAGCGGGGGTGCTGAGACCCAGTACTTC.

The chain recombines TRBV6-5 with TRBJ2-7; perhaps TRBD2 as D (6 bases). In germline, CDR1 is MNHEY, CDR2 SVGAGI. The CDR3 is 14 residues long. V was shortened by 5 bases and J by 4 bases, with 15 bases between the two germline ends. The CDR3 DNA reads TGTGCCAGCAGTGGGCAGCGGGTCCCTTACGAGCAGTACTTC. Its protein is CASSGQRVPYEQYF.

V usage is TRBV27 and J usage is TRBJ1-1, with 7 positions matching TRBD1. The V and J ends lost 6 bases and 0 bases, in that order; junction bases with no gene match: 7. The CDR3 spans 15 residues. Germline CDR1 MNHEY, CDR2 SMNVEV (reference sequence). CDR3 DNA: TGTGCCAGCAGGGGACAGCACCGAATGAACACTGAAGCTTTCTTT. Translation: CASRGQHRMNTEAFF.

The chain combines TRBV5-1 with TRBJ2-5, with 15 bases identical to TRBD2. This CDR3 comprises 16 residues. V dropped 3 bases and J dropped 5; count of bases not matched to a gene: 5. In germline, CDR1 is SGHRS, CDR2 YFSETQ. The CDR3 DNA reads as TGCGCCAGCAGCTCGGGACTAGCGGGAGGTGGGGAGACCCAGTACTTC. It yields the protein CASSSGLAGGGETQYF.

The V and J genes are TRBV30 and TRBJ1-5, with a weak D call TRBD1 (6 bases). Germline V CDR1 and CDR2: GTSNPN, SVGIG (reference sequence). This CDR3 is 14 amino acids long. Trimming took off 2 bases at V and 7 bases at J, with 15 bases between the two ends. The CDR3 is CAWSRGGQGQPQHF. In nucleotides, the CDR3 is TGTGCCTGGAGTAGGGGGGGGCAAGGACAGCCCCAGCATTTT.

By proportion, this clone is medium-sized. This sequence joins TRBV28 and TRBJ1-1, with D possibly matching TRBD1 (5 bases). CDR3 length: 18 residues. The V and J ends lost 5 bases and 0 bases respectively, with 22 bases between them. CDR1 is MDHEN and CDR2 is SYDVKM in the germline V gene. The CDR3 loop is CASSPPVESGYMNTEAFF. The CDR3 nucleotides are TGTGCCAGCAGTCCCCCGGTAGAGTCAGGGTACATGAACACTGAAGCTTTCTTT.

This chain links TRBV7-9 with TRBJ2-7; 10 positions match TRBD2. The germline gives CDR1 SEHNR, CDR2 FQNEAQ (reference sequence). Germline trimming cut 4 bases from V and 5 bases from J; bases unmatched to any gene: 14. This CDR3 is 17 amino acids long. CDR3 nucleotides: TGTGCCAGCAGCTCAGGGGCACTAGCGGGGTACTTAAACGAGCAGTACTTC. It translates to CASSSGALAGYLNEQYF.

The CDR3 region has the DNA TGTGCCAGCAGCCCCGGACAGGGCCGACTTTCTGGAAACACCATATATTTT. Protein sequence: CASSPGQGRLSGNTIYF. The chain couples TRBV9 to TRBJ1-3, with 8 bases aligning to TRBD1. CDR1 is SGDLS, CDR2 YYNGEE, per germline. This CDR3 is built from 17 residues. V dropped 4 bases and J dropped 1; count of bases not matched to a gene: 10.

The chain couples TRBV5-1 to TRBJ2-1; D may be TRBD2 (6 bases). The V end lost 2 bases, the J end lost 0 bases, and 24 bases lay between the germline ends. This CDR3 is 20 amino acids long. Germline V gene sequence: CDR1 SGHRS, CDR2 YFSETQ. This CDR3 reads CASSLNRGNSGRTSYNEQFF. The CDR3 DNA sequence: TGCGCCAGCAGCTTAAACAGAGGTAATAGCGGACGGACCTCCTACAATGAGCAGTTCTTC.

This clone was counted a single time. This rearrangement joins TRBV15 to TRBJ2-7; perhaps TRBD2 as D (5 bases). Germline V gives CDR1 LNHNV, CDR2 YYDKDF (reference sequence). V dropped 1 base and J dropped 5 bases, with 9 bases sitting between them. CDR3 length: 13 amino acids. The CDR3 DNA sequence: TGTGCCACCAGCAGAGGAGGGTCCCACGAGCAGTACTTC. Residues: CATSRGGSHEQYF.

This chain links TRBV11-2 with TRBJ1-1; D is unresolved. Germline-derived CDR1 and CDR2 are SGHAT and FQNNGV. The V end was cut by 2 bases, the J end by 4 bases, with 8 bases between. The CDR3 totals 13 residues. The chain's CDR3 is CASSLSLSTEAFF. CDR3 nucleotide sequence: TGTGCCAGCAGCTTATCATTGAGCACTGAAGCTTTCTTT.

The chain recombines TRBV6-1 with TRBJ1-4; TRBD1 aligns across 9 bases. V trimming: 3 bases; J trimming: 8 bases; junction bases outside the gene matches: 7. This CDR3 has 15 amino acids. Germline CDR1 MNHNS, CDR2 SASEGT. The CDR3 reads CASSDSRTGAEKLFF. CDR3 DNA sequence: TGTGCCAGCAGTGATTCAAGGACAGGGGCGGAAAAACTGTTTTTT.

V is TRBV9 and J is TRBJ1-2; 8 positions match TRBD1. From germline, CDR1 is SGDLS and CDR2 YYNGEE. The length of the CDR3 is 16 residues. Trimming at V came to 0 bases and at J to 2 bases, leaving 6 bases not matched to a gene. The CDR3: CASSVESGGGNYGYTF. The CDR3 DNA sequence: TGTGCCAGCAGCGTAGAATCAGGGGGCGGAAACTATGGCTACACCTTC.

The chain is built from TRBV5-6 and TRBJ2-5, with D unresolved. This CDR3 comprises 14 residues. Germline V gives CDR1 SGHDT, CDR2 YYEEEE. Trimming shortened V by 0 bases and J by 4 bases, and 10 bases separated the two germline ends. CDR3 DNA: TGTGCCAGCAGCTTGGAGAGAGCAGGAGAGACCCAGTACTTC. Protein sequence: CASSLERAGETQYF. The whole variable domain, remainder taken from reference TRBV5-6 and TRBJ2-5, is DAGVTQSPTHLIKTRGQQVTLRCSPKSGHDTVSWYQQALGQGPQFIFQYYEEEERQRGNFPDRFSGHQFPNYSSELNVNALLLGDSALYLCASSLERAGETQYFGPGTRLLVL.

The V and J genes are TRBV7-9 and TRBJ2-7; D possibly corresponds to TRBD1 (5 bases). Germline V gene lookup returns CDR1 SEHNR and CDR2 FQNEAQ (reference sequence). Between the trimmed V and J ends, which lost 5 bases and 4 bases, there was a span of 15 bases. The CDR3 consists of 14 residues. CDR3 residues: CASSPQGLTYEQYF. In DNA, the CDR3 is TGTGCCAGCAGCCCCCAGGGTCTAACTTACGAGCAGTACTTC.

The chain is built from TRBV28 and TRBJ1-1; TRBD1 agrees at 8 bases. V trimming: 11 bases; J trimming: 1 base; junction bases outside the gene matches: 6. The CDR3 contains 13 residues. CDR1 is MDHEN, CDR2 SYDVKM, per germline. The chain's CDR3 is CAARTGQNTEAFF. For the CDR3, the DNA is TGTGCCGCACGGACAGGGCAGAACACTGAAGCTTTCTTT.

This clone showed up just once. The chain couples TRBV7-2 to TRBJ2-3; 7 bases agree with TRBD1. Trimming cost V 3 bases and J 2 bases; bases outside gene matches: 8. Germline assignment: CDR1 SGHTA and CDR2 FQGNSA. This CDR3 spans 16 amino acids. The CDR3 coding sequence is TGTGCCAGCAGCTTCTACAGGGGTATGAACACAGATACGCAGTATTTT. This translates into CASSFYRGMNTDTQYF.

The chain recombines TRBV7-9 with TRBJ1-1; 7 bases agree with TRBD1. The CDR3 is 14 amino acids. Germline CDR1 and CDR2: SEHNR and FQNEAQ (reference sequence). The V gene end was trimmed by 5 bases and the J gene end by 7 bases; junction bases not matched to a gene: 10. CDR3 nucleotides: TGTGCCAGCAGCGAGAAAACAGGGGTAGATGAAGCTTTCTTT. Translation gives CASSEKTGVDEAFF.

This clone was observed a few times. The chain combines TRBV7-9 with TRBJ1-2, with a possible D match to TRBD1 (6 bases). With 5 bases removed from V and 4 bases from J, the gap between germline ends came to 14 bases. The CDR3 loop spans 14 amino acids. CDR1 is SEHNR and CDR2 is FQNEAQ in the germline V gene (reference sequence). The DNA of the CDR3 is TGTGCCAGCAGCGCCAACAGGGCTGTCTATGGCTACACCTTC. As protein: CASSANRAVYGYTF.